Each of the 30 T cell receptor beta chains below was sequenced from the same sample in a study of blood T cell repertoires in COVID-19. Measured with immunoSEQ multiplex PCR; TCRdb has only the in-frame clones, and not every one. This table has about 230,000 clones, about nine tenths appearing once. Sample: peripheral blood. Receptor source: a middle-aged man with COVID-19, enrolled during active disease.

This clone appeared a single time. The genes are TRBV10-2 and TRBJ1-3, with 9 bases identical to TRBD1. The CDR3 has 15 amino acids. The germline CDR1 and CDR2 sequences are WSHSY and SAAADI. V lost 8 bases to trimming and J lost 4 bases; unmatched junction nucleotides: 9. The CDR3 DNA is TGCGCCAGCGGGGAGACAGGGGGTTACGGAAACACCATATATTTT. Protein sequence: CASGETGGYGNTIYF.

V is TRBV28 and J is TRBJ1-2, with TRBD1 matching 7 bases. Trimming removed 6 bases from V and 0 bases from J; junction bases left unmatched: 19. Germline CDR1 and CDR2: MDHEN and SYDVKM. This CDR3 spans 19 amino acids. DNA for the CDR3: TGTGCCAGCAGAGGAACAGGGGAGGAAGCCTGGTATTCTAACTATGGCTACACCTTC. Protein product: CASRGTGEEAWYSNYGYTF.

J is TRBJ2-5 and V is TRBV7-9, with D hard to call. CDR1 is SEHNR and CDR2 is FQNEAQ in the germline V gene (reference sequence). This CDR3 spans 14 amino acids. Trimming took off 1 base at V and 1 base at J, with 7 bases between the two ends. The CDR3 nucleotides are TGTGCCAGCAGCTTAGTTCAGATCCAAGAGACCCAGTACTTC. This gives the protein CASSLVQIQETQYF.

The chain employs TRBV19 and TRBJ2-2; possible D gene TRBD1, 6 bases. The germline gives CDR1 LNHDA, CDR2 SQIVND (reference sequence). V lost 5 bases and J lost 1, with 8 bases in between. This CDR3 is 14 amino acids long. The CDR3 spells CASSATGNTGELFF. For the CDR3, the DNA is TGTGCCAGTAGTGCGACAGGGAACACCGGGGAGCTGTTTTTT.

CDR3 bases: TGTGCCACCTCGACAGGGGTGGGCACCGGGGAGCTGTTTTTT. Protein sequence: CATSTGVGTGELFF. V is TRBV25-1 and J is TRBJ2-2, with 8 bases fitting TRBD1. The CDR3 contains 14 residues. The germline CDR1 and CDR2 sequences are MGHDK and SYGVNS. The J segment lost 4 bases and the V segment lost 10 bases, leaving 8 bases of the junction unmatched. Full variable domain (remainder filled in from reference TRBV25-1 and TRBJ2-2): EADIYQTPRYLVIGTGKKITLECSQTMGHDKMYWYQQDPGMELHLIHYSYGVNSTEKGDLSSESTVSRIRTEHFPLTLESARPSHTSQYLCATSTGVGTGELFFGEGSRLTVL.

The chain couples TRBV9 to TRBJ2-4; tentatively, D is TRBD1 (6 bases). The CDR3 contains 15 residues. Germline values: CDR1 SGDLS, CDR2 YYNGEE. Trimming took 3 bases from V and 0 from J, leaving 10 bases between them. CDR3 sequence: CASSATGTAKNIQYF. CDR3 sequence (DNA): TGTGCCAGCAGCGCGACAGGTACAGCCAAAAACATTCAGTACTTC.

V is TRBV7-2 and J is TRBJ1-2; 9 nucleotides align to TRBD1. CDR1 SGHTA and CDR2 FQGNSA come from the germline V gene. Trimming cost V 5 bases and J 8 bases; bases outside gene matches: 3. This CDR3 is built from 12 residues. CDR3 in amino acids: CASSDRGEGYTF. The CDR3 region has the DNA TGTGCCAGCAGCGACAGGGGGGAAGGCTACACCTTC.

The sample holds a few counts of this clone. The V gene is TRBV15, the J gene TRBJ2-1, with D unclear. The ends were cut back, 2 bases at V and 6 bases at J, with 8 bases in the middle. The CDR3 has 13 residues. Germline-derived CDR1 and CDR2 are LNHNV and YYDKDF (reference sequence). The CDR3 DNA is TGTGCCACCAGCAGAACATACGTCAATGAGCAGTTCTTC. It is translated as CATSRTYVNEQFF. The entire variable domain, with the rest obtained from reference TRBV15 and TRBJ2-1, is as follows: DAMVIQNPRYQVTQFGKPVTLSCSQTLNHNVMYWYQQKSSQAPKLLFHYYDKDFNNEADTPDNFQSRRPNTSFCFLDIRSPGLGDTAMYLCATSRTYVNEQFFGPGTRLTVL.

The V gene is TRBV7-8, the J gene TRBJ1-4, with TRBD1 matching over 11 bases. The CDR3 totals 13 residues. J was trimmed by 11 bases and V by 7 bases; bases with no gene match: 6. Germline loops: CDR1 SGHVS, CDR2 FQNEAQ. The CDR3 coding sequence is TGTGCCAGCACCCCCGGGGACAGGGGGAAACTGTTTTTT. Encoded protein: CASTPGDRGKLFF.

The genes are TRBV20-1 and TRBJ1-1; D is perhaps TRBD1 (5 bases). CDR3 length: 14 amino acids. The germline gives CDR1 DFQATT, CDR2 SNEGSKA (reference sequence). Trimming took off 6 bases at V and 2 bases at J, with 16 bases between the two ends. The CDR3 region is CSASRFQGNTEAFF. The CDR3 coding sequence is TGCAGTGCCAGTCGATTCCAGGGTAACACTGAAGCTTTCTTT.

V and J are TRBV27 and TRBJ2-7; maybe TRBD1 (5 bases). The CDR3 covers 14 residues. V lost 5 bases to trimming and J lost 2 bases, with 13 bases between them. From germline, CDR1 is MNHEY and CDR2 SMNVEV (reference sequence). CDR3: CASSTLGATYEQYF. The DNA of the CDR3 is TGTGCCAGCAGTACCCTAGGGGCCACCTACGAGCAGTACTTC.

The chain joins TRBV6-2 or TRBV6-3 to TRBJ1-1; no definite D call. The V gene's germline CDR1 is MNHEY and CDR2 SVGEGT. The V end was cut by 2 bases, the J end by 10 bases, with 11 bases between. CDR3 length equals 12 residues. The DNA of the CDR3 is TGTGCCAGCAGTTACGAAGGGCGGGCAGCTTTCTTT. It codes for CASSYEGRAAFF.

As regards this clone: Germline is not matched at one junction end, which may reflect a read error. This chain uses TRBV2 with TRBJ2-4, with 9 bases identical to TRBD2. The CDR3 runs to 15 residues. Germline CDR1 is SNHLY and CDR2 is FYNNEI. The CDR3 protein is CASSERGLAQNIQYF. The CDR3 region has the DNA TGTGCCAGCAGTGAGCGGGGACTAGCCCAAAACATTCAGTACTTC.

V is TRBV6-2 or TRBV6-3 and J is TRBJ2-7; TRBD2 might be the D (6 bases). CDR1 is MNHEY and CDR2 is SVGEGT in the germline V gene. The CDR3 has 15 amino acids. V lost 2 bases to trimming and J lost 3 bases, with 14 bases between them. The chain's CDR3 is CASSYSVGGDYEQYF. In DNA form, the CDR3 reads TGTGCCAGCAGTTACAGTGTGGGGGGTGACTACGAGCAGTACTTC.

This sequence joins TRBV6-5 and TRBJ1-5; TRBD1 matches 8 bases. CDR3 length: 16 residues. Germline V gene lookup returns CDR1 MNHEY and CDR2 SVGAGI. V dropped 0 bases and J dropped 7; count of bases not matched to a gene: 8. As DNA, the CDR3 is TGTGCCAGCAGTTACTCCCAGGGGGCTACGTCCCAGCCCCAGCATTTT. Translation gives CASSYSQGATSQPQHF.

The V gene is TRBV11-3, the J gene TRBJ1-1; tentatively, D is TRBD1 (6 bases). This CDR3 has 13 amino acids. Trimming shortened V by 0 bases and J by 11 bases, and 13 bases separated the two germline ends. Germline V CDR1 and CDR2: SGHNT, YENEEA. The CDR3: CASSLEQGAQAFF. The CDR3 bases are TGTGCCAGCAGCTTAGAACAGGGCGCGCAGGCTTTCTTT.

The rearrangement uses TRBV27 and TRBJ2-7, with D possibly being TRBD2 (6 bases). CDR1 is MNHEY and CDR2 is SMNVEV in the germline V gene (reference sequence). V was trimmed by 2 bases and J by 7 bases, leaving 6 bases between them. The CDR3 is made up of 11 amino acids. The chain's CDR3 is CASSLGGEQYF. The CDR3, as DNA: TGTGCCAGCAGTTTAGGGGGGGAGCAGTACTTC.

V usage is TRBV2 and J usage is TRBJ1-5; D possibly corresponds to TRBD1 (6 bases). Germline loops: CDR1 SNHLY, CDR2 FYNNEI. The CDR3 length is 14 residues. V gave up 5 bases and J gave up 4 bases, with 12 bases separating them. The CDR3 sequence is CASSSMGANQPQHF. The CDR3 region has the DNA TGTGCCAGCAGTTCCATGGGGGCGAATCAGCCCCAGCATTTT.

This rearrangement joins TRBV9 to TRBJ2-5; maybe TRBD1 (6 bases). Germline-derived CDR1 and CDR2 are SGDLS and YYNGEE. The CDR3 is made up of 14 amino acids. V lost 4 bases to trimming and J lost 2 bases, with 12 bases between them. The CDR3 region is CASSPRQGQETQYF. CDR3 nucleotide sequence: TGTGCCAGCAGCCCCCGCCAGGGGCAAGAGACCCAGTACTTC.

This clone was detected once. V and J are TRBV6-2 or TRBV6-3 and TRBJ1-1; D not certain. The CDR3 runs to 11 residues. The germline V gene encodes CDR1 MNHEY and CDR2 SVGEGT. Between the trimmed V and J ends, which lost 4 bases and 8 bases, there was a span of 8 bases. The CDR3 reads CASSFLREAFF. The DNA of the CDR3 is TGTGCCAGCAGTTTTCTTCGGGAAGCTTTCTTT.

The chain uses TRBV2 and TRBJ1-3, with unresolved D. CDR1 is SNHLY and CDR2 is FYNNEI in the germline V gene. The CDR3 is 14 residues long. V gave up 7 bases and J gave up 0 bases, with 10 bases separating them. This CDR3 is CASKNTNSGNTIYF. The CDR3 nucleotides are TGTGCCAGCAAAAACACAAACTCTGGAAACACCATATATTTT. The full variable domain, its missing parts supplied by reference TRBV2 and TRBJ1-3, is EPEVTQTPSHQVTQMGQEVILRCVPISNHLYFYWYRQILGQKVEFLVSFYNNEISEKSEIFDDQFSVERPDGSNFTLKIRSTKLEDSAMYFCASKNTNSGNTIYFGEGSWLTVV.

The chain's CDR3 is CASSLGTSGINEQFF. The CDR3 DNA reads as TGTGCCAGCAGCTTGGGGACTAGCGGGATCAATGAGCAGTTCTTC. The chain uses TRBV5-8 and TRBJ2-1; 12 bases map to TRBD2. The V and J ends lost 0 bases and 6 bases, in that order; junction bases with no gene match: 1. There are 15 residues in the CDR3. CDR1 is SGHTS, CDR2 YDEGEE, per germline.

The chain recombines TRBV5-1 with TRBJ2-1, with 7 positions matching TRBD2. The CDR3 is 16 residues long. Germline V lookup: CDR1 SGHRS, CDR2 YFSETQ. The junction had 10 bases not matched to a gene; V was cut back by 2 bases and J by 5 bases. The CDR3 loop reads CASSFLRREFHNEQFF. The DNA of the CDR3 is TGCGCCAGCAGCTTCTTACGGCGGGAGTTCCACAATGAGCAGTTCTTC. The variable domain in full, with the rest retrieved from reference TRBV5-1 and TRBJ2-1, is KAGVTQTPRYLIKTRGQQVTLSCSPISGHRSVSWYQQTPGQGLQFLFEYFSETQRNKGNFPGRFSGRQFSNSRSEMNVSTLELGDSALYLCASSFLRREFHNEQFFGPGTRLTVL.

The CDR3 bases are TGTGCCAGTAGTCTCGACAGGGGACTAAACACTGAAGCTTTCTTT. Its protein product is CASSLDRGLNTEAFF. The chain couples TRBV19 to TRBJ1-1, with 8 positions matching TRBD1. CDR3 length equals 15 residues. V was pared by 5 bases and J by 2 bases, with 7 bases of the junction left unmatched. CDR1 is LNHDA and CDR2 is SQIVND in the germline V gene (reference sequence).

This chain connects TRBV19 to TRBJ1-2, with D uncertain. The CDR3 extends over 14 amino acids. Trimming stripped 8 bases from V and 1 base from J, with 14 bases between. Per the germline V gene, CDR1 is LNHDA and CDR2 is SQIVND (reference sequence). The CDR3 region has the DNA TGTGCCAGTGGCCCCGAGGCCCTTAACTATGGCTACACCTTC. Translating gives CASGPEALNYGYTF.

The chain joins TRBV7-3 to TRBJ1-1, with TRBD1 identical over 9 bases. The V and J ends lost 5 bases and 4 bases, in that order; junction bases with no gene match: 5. This CDR3 comprises 14 residues. CDR1 and CDR2 from the germline V gene are SGHTA and FQGTGA. The CDR3 sequence is CASSPGQGTTEAFF. The CDR3 region has the DNA TGTGCCAGCAGCCCGGGACAGGGTACCACTGAAGCTTTCTTT.

For the CDR3, the DNA is TGTGCCAGCAGACCTGACAGAGACAACACTGAAGCTTTCTTT. Residues: CASRPDRDNTEAFF. J is TRBJ1-1 and V is TRBV28; a weak D match, TRBD1 (5 bases). The CDR3 contains 14 residues. Germline loops: CDR1 MDHEN, CDR2 SYDVKM. With 6 bases removed from V and 2 bases from J, the gap between germline ends came to 13 bases.

In this sample, this clone turned up a few times. The chain carries TRBV4-1 and TRBJ1-1, with 8 bases matching TRBD1. The CDR3 sequence is 16 residues long. The ends lost 6 bases at V and 3 bases at J; junction bases unmatched: 12. Germline CDR1 reads MGHRA; CDR2 reads YSYEKL. In DNA form, the CDR3 reads TGCGCCAGCAGACCCCAGACAGGGGAGGGTTACACTGAAGCTTTCTTT. Translated, it gives CASRPQTGEGYTEAFF.

This clone was seen once. The chain is built from TRBV4-2 and TRBJ2-1, with TRBD2 matching 14 bases. CDR1 and CDR2 from the germline V gene are LGHNA and YNFKEQ. CDR3 length: 18 residues. Unmatched junction bases numbered 12, after V lost 3 bases and J lost 8 bases. The CDR3 DNA sequence: TGTGCCAGCAGCCAGGAATCCCGACTAGCGGGGGGGCCTGATGAGCAGTTCTTC. It is translated as CASSQESRLAGGPDEQFF.

This clone was detected only a few times. The genes are TRBV10-3 and TRBJ2-3; D may be TRBD1 (5 bases). The CDR3 is made up of 15 amino acids. Germline CDR1 and CDR2: ENHRY and SYGVKD. V shed 2 bases and J shed 0 bases, with 9 bases lying between them. CDR3 sequence reads: CAISETDRSTDTQYF. The CDR3 DNA reads TGTGCCATCAGTGAGACCGACAGAAGCACAGATACGCAGTATTTT.